A single TCR beta chain is shown here with its context. Antigen specificity is unknown. PCR employed 60 Vbeta and 13 Jbeta primers. Method: immunoSEQ multiplex PCR; TCRdb's copy keeps in-frame clones and lacks some. The data hold 80,000 to 100,000 clones, with approximately 72% observed a single time. The data were obtained in a study of cytomegalovirus exposure and HLA in healthy donors. On the study more broadly: A previous analysis identified 95 million to 120 million unique TCR beta sequences derived from around 200 million T cells. Findings and limits, study-wide: With high specificity and sensitivity, the classifier reportedly diagnosed cytomegalovirus status. Most observed TCR sequences were rare, whereas some public TCRs were detected in many donors. Donors belonging to an Asian-associated ancestry cluster reportedly showed fewer N-insertions in productive TCRs than the roughly 670-donor mean, according to what a later analysis found.

This clonotype originated in a man aged 18 to 30 in good health and CMV-seropositive. Sequencing was carried out using PBMCs.

The CDR3 protein is CASNGQLNTEAFF. CDR3 nucleotides: TGTGCCAGCAATGGACAACTGAACACTGAAGCTTTCTTT. The chain joins TRBV2 to TRBJ1-1; D perhaps matches TRBD1 (5 bases). The V gene's germline CDR1 is SNHLY and CDR2 FYNNEI. V was shortened by 7 bases and J by 0 bases, with 9 bases between the two germline ends. The CDR3 runs to 13 residues.